This paragraph reports one T cell receptor beta chain. Its antigen is unidentified. Template switching by 5'RACE produced TCR cDNA, adding a universal primer site and UMIs. Each CDR3 protein is one row after TCRdb ran MiXCR on the 5' RACE reads. The repertoire includes hundreds of thousands of distinct CDR3 sequences, over 9% of them detected once, and just under 15% sits in the top ten. Deletions cut 4 bases from V and 7 bases from J, with 7 bases between. The CDR3 length is 12 residues. CDR1 and CDR2 (germline): SNHLY, FYNNEI. The sample is drawn from a study of T cells after yellow fever vaccination. Overall study results and limits: Researchers noted that a small share of clonotypes showed up in both CD4 and CD8 compartments. Clones that expanded after primary vaccination mostly reappeared after the booster (96% CD4, approximately 85% CD8).

Source: PBMCs, taken on the day of the yellow fever booster vaccination. V gene TRBV2 combines with J gene TRBJ2-2, with D unresolved. This sequence originates from a man under 40 who received the YFV17D yellow fever vaccine. This CDR3 is CASSAADGELFF. CDR3 nucleotides: TGTGCCAGCAGTGCCGCAGACGGGGAGCTGTTTTTT.